This TCR beta chain was found in a study of cytomegalovirus exposure and HLA in healthy donors. Notes on the study in general: Later genetic work tied a missense DCLRE1C variant to beta-chain V and J trimming.

Germline values: CDR1 SGHVS, CDR2 FQNEAQ. The CDR3 totals 12 residues. The V and J ends lost 10 bases and 5 bases, in that order; junction bases with no gene match: 7. In regard to this clone: Its antigen is as yet unknown.

This PCR relied on a set of 60 Vbeta primers and 13 Jbeta primers. Some clones are missing from TCRdb's copy, which holds only in-frame ones; the method was immunoSEQ multiplex PCR. The table shows some 100,000 clones, with 65% to 90% occurring only once. The V call is TRBV7-8, the J call TRBJ2-7; the match to TRBD1 covers 8 bases. The source of this sequence is a woman aged 25-40 years in good health and CMV-seronegative. The specimen was PBMCs. This CDR3 is CATTGQVHEQYF. The CDR3 coding sequence is TGTGCCACCACGGGACAGGTTCACGAGCAGTACTTC. Full variable domain (rest looked up from reference TRBV7-8 and TRBJ2-7): GAGVSQSPRYKVAKRGQDVALRCDPISGHVSLFWYQQALGQGPEFLTYFQNEAQLDKSGLPSDRFFAERPEGSVSTLKIQRTQQEDSAVYLCATTGQVHEQYFGPGTRLTVT.